This T cell receptor beta chain appears in the sequencing data of a study of T cell responses to AZD1222 COVID-19 vaccine. Study details: The analysis combined second doses at about 4 or about 12 weeks.

With regard to this clone: Its antigen is currently unknown.

Whole-study results and caveats: Seropositive at baseline were only a handful of AZD1222 recipients. White British people made up most donors, females outnumbered males, and clonal diversity was possibly underestimated. Two doses of AZD1222 preceded a rise in Spike-specific TCR breadth and depth.

Here immunoSEQ multiplex PCR was the method, and the copy in TCRdb shows in-frame clones only, minus some. The sample lists around 100,000 clones, 88% occurring once. Germline V gene data show CDR1 as LNHDA and CDR2 as SQIVND (reference sequence). This CDR3 has 14 residues. The V and J ends lost 6 bases and 0 bases respectively, with 9 bases between them. The chain uses TRBV19 and TRBJ1-5; tentative D call: TRBD1 (5 bases). The sequence was collected from an adult in good health. Specimen: peripheral blood, collected on day 0 of AZD1222 vaccination. The DNA of the CDR3 is TGTGCCAGTAGCATACAGGATAGCAATCAGCCCCAGCATTTT. Residues: CASSIQDSNQPQHF. The entire variable domain, with the rest obtained from reference TRBV19 and TRBJ1-5, is as follows: DGGITQSPKYLFRKEGQNVTLSCEQNLNHDAMYWYRQDPGQGLRLIYYSQIVNDFQKGDIAEGYSVSREKKESFPLTVTSAQKNPTAFYLCASSIQDSNQPQHFGDGTRLSIL.